This is a list of T cell receptor beta chains from one sample in a study of cytomegalovirus exposure and HLA in healthy donors. Using immunoSEQ multiplex PCR, the repertoire was profiled, and TCRdb retains in-frame clones only, with some absent. The sample yields under 200,000 clones, 75% seen once. The sequencing input was PBMCs. The receptors originated from a male donor in good health and CMV-seronegative. Both conserved end residues are part of each CDR3. D genes are given only for firm matches. Size is omitted from some rows. Given values are once, few, many or a class for expanded clones.

size,J,V,D,DNA,CDR3
NA,TRBJ1-3,TRBV15,NA,TGTGCCACCAGCAGGCCCGCGCGGGGAAACACCATATATTTT,CATSRPARGNTIYF
NA,TRBJ1-1,TRBV7-9,NA,TGTGCCAGCACAACAGAACTGAACACTGAAGCTTTCTTT,CASTTELNTEAFF
NA,TRBJ2-3,TRBV2,NA,TGTGCCAGCAGTTTGCGGGGAGCTAGCACAGATACGCAGTATTTT,CASSLRGASTDTQYF
NA,TRBJ2-4,TRBV4-3,NA,TGCGCCAGCAGACTTACCGGGTCGGGGGACATTCAGTACTTC,CASRLTGSGDIQYF
NA,TRBJ2-7,TRBV28,TRBD1,TGTGCCAGCAGTTTGCCGGGACAGGGTCCCTTCTACGAGCAGTACTTC,CASSLPGQGPFYEQYF
NA,TRBJ2-2,TRBV6-1,TRBD1,TGTGCCAGTATCGGACAGGGGAGGAACACCGGGGAGCTGTTTTTT,CASIGQGRNTGELFF
NA,TRBJ2-5,TRBV27,TRBD1,TGTGCCAGCAGTAAGGGGGCGTTTGGAGAGACCCAGTACTTC,CASSKGAFGETQYF
NA,TRBJ1-3,TRBV18,NA,TGTGCCAGCTCACAAAGTGGACAGTCCTCTGGAAACACCATATATTTT,CASSQSGQSSGNTIYF
few,TRBJ2-7,TRBV5-1,NA,TGCGCCAGCAGCCTACAGGGAAGCGAGCAGTACTTC,CASSLQGSEQYF
NA,TRBJ2-5,TRBV4-3,TRBD2,TGCGCCAGCAGCCAAGGGGGGGGGCTAGCGGGACAGGAGACCCAGTACTTC,CASSQGGGLAGQETQYF
NA,TRBJ1-2,TRBV2,NA,TGTGCCAGCAGTCGGGACATCTATGGCTACACCTTC,CASSRDIYGYTF
NA,TRBJ2-4,TRBV28,NA,TGTGCCAGCAGTTTATCTTCGGGGAAAAACATTCAGTACTTC,CASSLSSGKNIQYF
NA,TRBJ2-3,TRBV5-1,NA,TGCGCCAGCAGCCGACAGGGCACAGATACGCAGTATTTT,CASSRQGTDTQYF
NA,TRBJ2-3,TRBV30,TRBD2,TGTGCCTGGAAGGGACTAGCGGGGACCAATACGCAGTATTTT,CAWKGLAGTNTQYF
once,TRBJ1-1,TRBV7-9,TRBD1,TGTGCCAGCAGCCTGACAGGGGCCGCCGAAGCTTTCTTT,CASSLTGAAEAFF
NA,TRBJ1-5,TRBV7-8,NA,TGTGCCAGCAGCCTCAAGAGGACGGAGGCCAATCAGCCCCAGCATTTT,CASSLKRTEANQPQHF
NA,TRBJ2-3,TRBV5-1,NA,TGCGCCAGCAGCTCCCCGTTGGGGCGGGGGCCTAGCACAGATACGCAGTATTTT,CASSSPLGRGPSTDTQYF
once,TRBJ2-5,TRBV18,NA,TGTGCCAGCTCACCACCCGCGGGGGAGACCCAGTACTTC,CASSPPAGETQYF
few,TRBJ1-1,TRBV5-1,NA,TGCGCCAGCAGCCAAGTTACAGGGTATAACACTGAAGCTTTCTTT,CASSQVTGYNTEAFF
NA,TRBJ2-1,TRBV7-9,TRBD2,TGTGCCAGCAGCCTACTAGCGGGGGTTGGCAATGAGCAGTTCTTC,CASSLLAGVGNEQFF
NA,TRBJ1-6,TRBV2,NA,TGTGCCAGCAGTGAAGCGGGGGCGGGTAAATTCACCCTCCACTTT,CASSEAGAGKFTLHF
NA,TRBJ1-4,TRBV18,NA,TGTGCCAGCTCATCTCAACCCAACCGATTCGGGAATGAAAAACTGTTTTTT,CASSSQPNRFGNEKLFF
NA,TRBJ2-5,TRBV28,NA,TGTGCCAGCAGTTTAGGAGGCGGGTCCCTAAGAGGGACCCAGTACTTC,CASSLGGGSLRGTQYF
NA,TRBJ2-1,TRBV4-1,TRBD2,TGCGCCAGCAGACTATCTCCGTCGGGGGAGGGCCAGGGCAATGAGCAGTTCTTC,CASRLSPSGEGQGNEQFF
NA,TRBJ2-7,TRBV6-1,NA,TGTGCCAGCTTCACAAGGGGGGGAGGGTCCTACGAGCAGTACTTC,CASFTRGGGSYEQYF
once,TRBJ2-1,TRBV28,TRBD2,TGTGCCAGCAGTCCCTTAGCGGGAGTATCACGTGAGCAGTTCTTC,CASSPLAGVSREQFF
once,TRBJ2-7,TRBV6-5,TRBD2,TGTGCCAGCAGTTATCTAGCGGGAAACTACGAGCAGTACTTC,CASSYLAGNYEQYF
NA,TRBJ1-5,TRBV18,NA,TGTGCCAGCTCACCAACAGGGTATCAGCCCCAGCATTTT,CASSPTGYQPQHF
NA,TRBJ1-1,TRBV6-1,NA,TGTGCCAGCAGTGAGACAGTGATGAACACTGAAGCTTTCTTT,CASSETVMNTEAFF
NA,TRBJ1-6,TRBV19,NA,TGTGCCAGTACTCCCGGGGAGGGGAATTCACCCCTCCACTTT,CASTPGEGNSPLHF
NA,TRBJ2-1,TRBV30,TRBD1,TGTGGGGCTGGCGGACAGGGGAGGAGGAATGAGCAGTTCTTC,CGAGGQGRRNEQFF
NA,TRBJ2-1,TRBV9,NA,TGTGCCAGCAGCACCGGACTAATGGCGAAGGGAACGGTCTTC,CASSTGLMAKGTVF
few,TRBJ1-5,TRBV6-5,TRBD1,TGTGCCAGCAGCCCAGGGGGCCGGCAGCCCCAGCATTTT,CASSPGGRQPQHF
NA,TRBJ2-3,TRBV7-6,TRBD2,TGTGCCAGCAGCTTGAGTCTAGCGGGGTCCACACAGGATACGCAGTATTTT,CASSLSLAGSTQDTQYF
NA,TRBJ2-5,TRBV5-4,NA,TGTGCCAGCAGCTTGGAGGGCCTCGGGGTAGAGACCCAGTACTTC,CASSLEGLGVETQYF
NA,TRBJ2-3,TRBV30,NA,TGTGCCTGGCGTATAGCTGCTAGCACAGATACGCAGTATTTT,CAWRIAASTDTQYF
NA,TRBJ1-3,TRBV5-4,TRBD1,TGTGCCAGCACCAGGGACAGTCAGATCTCTGGAAACACCATATATTTT,CASTRDSQISGNTIYF
NA,TRBJ1-1,TRBV6-6,NA,TGTGCCAGCGAAAGTCAGGCAGGGAACACTGAAGCTTTCTTT,CASESQAGNTEAFF
NA,TRBJ1-4,TRBV9,NA,TGTGCCAGCAGCGTGGGGACACGATCTAATGAAAAACTGTTTTTT,CASSVGTRSNEKLFF
NA,TRBJ1-2,TRBV27,TRBD1,TGTGCCAGCAGTAACAGGGGCTATGGCTACACCTTC,CASSNRGYGYTF
NA,TRBJ1-1,TRBV10-3,TRBD1,TGTGCCATCAGTAGACAGGGGGATAGTACTGAAGCTTTCTTT,CAISRQGDSTEAFF
NA,TRBJ2-7,TRBV9,NA,TGTGCCAGCAGCGTAGCCCTGGGTCCCGCGGCCTACGAGCAGTACTTC,CASSVALGPAAYEQYF
once,TRBJ2-7,TRBV9,TRBD1,TGTGCCAGCAGCGTATCCGGGACAGGATTACCAAACGAGCAGTACTTC,CASSVSGTGLPNEQYF
NA,TRBJ1-5,TRBV25-1,NA,TGTGCCAGCAGTGAATCCGGCCAGGTTTCTCAGCCCCAGCATTTT,CASSESGQVSQPQHF
NA,TRBJ2-3,TRBV5-5,TRBD2,TGTGCCAGCAGCTTGGCCGGTAGCGGGAGGGCCGGAGATACGCAGTATTTT,CASSLAGSGRAGDTQYF
NA,TRBJ2-5,TRBV11-2,NA,TGTGCCACCCAGGGGGTAGCGGGATATCTAGAGACCCAGTACTTC,CATQGVAGYLETQYF
NA,TRBJ1-2,TRBV5-4,NA,TGTGCCAGCAGCTTGGAATCGGGGGGTCGAGGCTACACCTTC,CASSLESGGRGYTF